Listed below are T cell receptor beta chains from one sample, sequenced in a study of cytomegalovirus exposure and HLA in healthy donors. Repertoires were generated with immunoSEQ multiplex PCR, while TCRdb's copy carries only in-frame clones and drops some. The repertoire holds 85,000 to 100,000 clones, with 75% to 85% as singletons. The sequencing sample was made of PBMCs. The receptors were gathered from a woman in her thirties or forties in good health and CMV-seronegative. Both conserved end residues are part of each CDR3. The D gene is left open where the match is weak. Clone size is stated in some rows and not others, as once, few, many or a class when expanded.

D gene	V gene	clone size	J gene	CDR3 DNA	CDR3 protein
NA	TRBV19	once	TRBJ1-2	TGTGCCAGTAGTATAGATCAACAGCCGACGTATGGCTACACCTTC	CASSIDQQPTYGYTF
NA	TRBV7-2	few	TRBJ2-5	TGTGCCAGCAGCTTACGACGGGATGAAGAGACCCAGTACTTC	CASSLRRDEETQYF
NA	TRBV28	NA	TRBJ1-1	TGTGCCAGCAGTCCCACCTCCCCGTCCAGGGCTGAAGCTTTCTTT	CASSPTSPSRAEAFF
TRBD2	TRBV5-1	NA	TRBJ2-1	TGCGCCAGCAGCTTGGAACCAATGGGACTAGCGGGGGAAAATGAGCAGTTCTTC	CASSLEPMGLAGENEQFF
NA	TRBV7-2	NA	TRBJ2-2	TGTGCCAGCAGCGCGGCGGGCCTAGGGAGGGGGGAGCTGTTTTTT	CASSAAGLGRGELFF
TRBD1	TRBV10-1	NA	TRBJ1-1	TGCGCCAGCAGACAGGGGTTGAACACTGAAGCTTTCTTT	CASRQGLNTEAFF
NA	TRBV18	NA	TRBJ2-7	TGTGCCAGCTCCGAGGACACCTACGAGCAGTACTTC	CASSEDTYEQYF
TRBD2	TRBV13	NA	TRBJ2-1	TGTGCCAGCCGCGGGGGCTCCTACAATGAGCAGTTCTTC	CASRGGSYNEQFF
TRBD2	TRBV5-1	NA	TRBJ2-1	TGCGCCAGCAGTTTGACTAGCGGGGGACAAACCTACAATGAGCAGTTCTTC	CASSLTSGGQTYNEQFF
NA	TRBV7-2	NA	TRBJ2-1	TGTGCCAGCAGCTTACAAGCACTGGTGGTTGAGCAGTTCTTC	CASSLQALVVEQFF
TRBD2	TRBV7-3	NA	TRBJ2-3	TGTGCCAGCAGCCTAGGAGGACTAGCGGGGACTAGCACAGATACGCAGTATTTT	CASSLGGLAGTSTDTQYF
TRBD1	TRBV2	NA	TRBJ1-2	TGTGCCAGCAGCACAGACAGGGTCCCCAACTATGGCTACACCTTC	CASSTDRVPNYGYTF
TRBD1	TRBV6-5	NA	TRBJ2-7	TGTGCCAGCAGTTACTCGACACAGGGGGTGTACGAGCAGTACTTC	CASSYSTQGVYEQYF
NA	TRBV6-5	NA	TRBJ2-1	TGTGCCAGCAGTTACTCGGTTAGCCGGTCCTACAATGAGCAGTTCTTC	CASSYSVSRSYNEQFF
NA	TRBV5-3	NA	TRBJ1-2	TGTGCCAGAAGCTTGTACCGGGGGAACTATGGCTACACCTTC	CARSLYRGNYGYTF
TRBD2	TRBV9	once	TRBJ2-1	TGTGCCAGCAGCGTAGTAAGCGGGGGGAGGTATGAGCAGTTCTTC	CASSVVSGGRYEQFF
TRBD1	TRBV6-5	NA	TRBJ1-1	TGTGCCAGCAGACGGGACAGGGGGCAGGGCACTGAAGCTTTCTTT	CASRRDRGQGTEAFF
NA	TRBV7-9	NA	TRBJ1-2	TGTGCCAGCAGCTTGACCACCGAGGATGGCTACACCTTC	CASSLTTEDGYTF
TRBD2	TRBV4-1	NA	TRBJ2-5	TGCGCCAGCAGCCAAGATCTAGGGGCTAGCGGGGGGCCCCAAGAGACCCAGTACTTC	CASSQDLGASGGPQETQYF
TRBD1	TRBV6-5	NA	TRBJ2-1	TGTGCCAGCAGTACTGACAGGGGGTTCTACAATGAGCAGTTCTTC	CASSTDRGFYNEQFF
NA	TRBV6-1	NA	TRBJ2-3	TGTGCCAGCAGAGAGGGACTCCCCGGGGAAGATACGCAGTATTTT	CASREGLPGEDTQYF
NA	TRBV7-9	NA	TRBJ2-7	TGTGCCAGCAGCAAAATAACAGGGTCCTCCTACGAGCAGTACTTC	CASSKITGSSYEQYF
NA	TRBV6-5	NA	TRBJ2-7	TGTGCCAGCACCAATCCAAGATCGGGCTCCTACGAGCAGTACTTC	CASTNPRSGSYEQYF
NA	TRBV10-3	NA	TRBJ1-2	TGTGCCATCAGTGGCTCCTTGCGGAACTATGGCTACACCTTC	CAISGSLRNYGYTF
TRBD2	TRBV27	NA	TRBJ2-2	TGTGCCAGCAGTTTACGGGGGGGCCCTAACACCGGGGAGCTGTTTTTT	CASSLRGGPNTGELFF
TRBD1	TRBV7-9	NA	TRBJ2-2	TGTGCCAGCAGCTTAGGCCGGGACAGCTTGAACACCGGGGAGCTGTTTTTT	CASSLGRDSLNTGELFF
TRBD1	TRBV12-5	NA	TRBJ2-1	TGTGCTAGTGGCCTCCGGGACAGGGCCGACAATGAGCAGTTCTTC	CASGLRDRADNEQFF
NA	TRBV19	NA	TRBJ2-7	TGTGCCACCCTGGACAGTCACTACGAGCAGTACTTC	CATLDSHYEQYF
NA	TRBV5-1	NA	TRBJ2-7	TGCGCCAGCAGCTTGGGGCAGGGGGGTGAGCAGTACTTC	CASSLGQGGEQYF